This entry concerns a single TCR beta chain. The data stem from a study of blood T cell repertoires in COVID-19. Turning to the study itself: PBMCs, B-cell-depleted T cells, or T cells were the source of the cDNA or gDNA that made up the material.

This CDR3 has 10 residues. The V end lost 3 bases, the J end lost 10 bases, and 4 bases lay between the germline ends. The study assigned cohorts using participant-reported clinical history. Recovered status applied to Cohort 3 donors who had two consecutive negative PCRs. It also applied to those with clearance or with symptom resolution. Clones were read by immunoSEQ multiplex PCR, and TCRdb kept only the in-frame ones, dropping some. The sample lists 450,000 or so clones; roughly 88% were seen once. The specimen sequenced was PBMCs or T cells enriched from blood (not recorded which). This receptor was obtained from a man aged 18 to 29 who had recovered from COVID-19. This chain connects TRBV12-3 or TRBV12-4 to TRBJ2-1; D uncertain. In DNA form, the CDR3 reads TGTGCCAGCAGTTTCTACGAGCAGTTCTTC. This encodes CASSFYEQFF.